This passage covers 3 T cell receptor beta chains from one sample sequenced in a study of blood T cell repertoires in COVID-19. Generated by immunoSEQ multiplex PCR, the TCRdb table keeps only in-frame clones and is missing some. The sample lists 80,000 to 100,000 clones; 88% were seen once. What was sequenced was peripheral blood. The origin of the receptors is a man between 45 and 60 years old with COVID-19, enrolled during active disease.

This sequence joins TRBV3-1 (or the pseudogene TRBV3-2) and TRBJ2-7; D is unresolved. CDR1 and CDR2 (germline): LGHDT, YNNKEL (reference sequence). This CDR3 spans 15 amino acids. The V end was cut by 1 base, the J end by 3 bases, with 13 bases between. The DNA of the CDR3 is TGTGCCAGCAGCCAAGTGGGCAGTACCCACTACGAGCAGTACTTC. Translation: CASSQVGSTHYEQYF.

The chain has TRBV5-1 and TRBJ1-1; possible D gene TRBD1, 5 bases. The CDR3 is 17 amino acids. V was trimmed by 3 bases and J by 0 bases, leaving 18 bases between them. CDR1 and CDR2 from the germline V gene are SGHRS and YFSETQ. CDR3 sequence (DNA): TGCGCCAGCAGCTGGGGGGACGGCCTCTCGATGAACACTGAAGCTTTCTTT. Its translation is CASSWGDGLSMNTEAFF.

This chain uses TRBV12-3 or TRBV12-4 with TRBJ1-2; TRBD1 might be the D (5 bases). There are 13 residues in the CDR3. Trimming removed 6 bases from V and 4 bases from J, with 12 bases in between. The CDR3 here is CASRGDQGYGYTF. DNA for the CDR3: TGTGCCAGCAGAGGGGATCAGGGCTATGGCTACACCTTC.